The 17 T cell receptor beta chains given below trace back to one sample, sequenced in a study of T-cell memory formation after mild COVID-19. TCRdb re-called the 5' RACE reads through MiXCR, storing one row per CDR3 protein. The sample records about 300,000 distinct CDR3 sequences, roughly a fifth being singletons. The specimen was PBMCs or a T cell subset sorted from them (not recorded which). These receptors all stem from a man younger than 35 who had mild COVID-19 (a few samples of this study predate the infection). Cell type and time point are not known.

This rearrangement joins TRBV11-2 to TRBJ2-7; 8 bases fit TRBD1. This CDR3 region has 14 residues. J lost 3 bases, V lost 3 bases, and 4 bases had no gene match. Germline V gene sequence: CDR1 SGHAT, CDR2 FQNNGV. Written as DNA, the CDR3 is TGTGCCAGCAGCTTGACGGACAGGGTCTACGAGCAGTACTTC. Amino acids: CASSLTDRVYEQYF.

The gene calls are TRBV5-5 and TRBJ1-5; 8 nucleotides agree with TRBD1. Trimming took 3 bases from V and 7 from J; bases not matched to a gene: 6. Germline CDR1 is SGHKS and CDR2 is YYEKEE (reference sequence). The CDR3 has 14 residues. CDR3 protein: CASSSGDRGQPQHF. The CDR3 DNA follows: TGTGCCAGCAGCTCCGGCGACAGGGGACAGCCCCAGCATTTT.

This clonotype was counted only a few times. At one boundary the junction diverges from the germline segment, which might be a read error. The chain uses TRBV12-3 or TRBV12-4 and TRBJ2-5, with D maybe TRBD1 (5 bases). This CDR3 region has 13 residues. Here the CDR3 reads CASSPYLQVGWHF. The CDR3 nucleotides read TGTGCCAGCAGTCCCTATCTACAGGTTGGGTGGCACTTC.

This chain uses TRBV6-2 or TRBV6-3 with TRBJ1-1; a possible D gene is TRBD1 (6 bases). Germline V gene sequence: CDR1 MNHEY, CDR2 SVGEGT. V lost 2 bases and J 0 bases, leaving 13 bases between the germline ends. CDR3 size: 16 residues. This chain's CDR3 is CASSYSPDSMNTEAFF. The DNA for the CDR3 is TGTGCCAGCAGTTACAGCCCGGACAGCATGAACACTGAAGCTTTCTTT.

The chain couples TRBV7-2 to TRBJ1-5; D gene unclear. CDR1 SGHTA and CDR2 FQGNSA come from the germline V gene. This CDR3 is built from 14 residues. The germline V and J ends were trimmed by 1 base and 6 bases, with 10 bases remaining between them. For the CDR3, the DNA is TGTGCCAGCAGCTTAGTTGGCAGGCGTCAGCCCCAGCATTTT. Its protein is CASSLVGRRQPQHF.

This clonotype was counted a few times. The chain joins TRBV9 to TRBJ2-1, with 9 nucleotides matching TRBD1. The CDR3 totals 16 residues. J lost 0 bases, V lost 3 bases, and 4 bases had no gene match. The germline gives CDR1 SGDLS, CDR2 YYNGEE. The CDR3, as DNA: TGTGCCAGCAGCGCCGAGGACAGGGGCTCCTACAATGAGCAGTTCTTC. Translating it yields CASSAEDRGSYNEQFF.

This clonotype has at least ten counts. This rearrangement joins TRBV2 to TRBJ2-1; D remains unclear. This CDR3 is built from 12 residues. V lost 4 bases and J lost 2, with 3 bases in between. Germline CDR1 SNHLY, CDR2 FYNNEI. CDR3 loop: CASSGPYNEQFF. The CDR3 DNA follows: TGTGCCAGCAGTGGACCCTACAATGAGCAGTTCTTC.

This clonotype has just a few counts. The V call is TRBV5-6, the J call TRBJ1-5; 9 nucleotides align to TRBD1. Germline V gives CDR1 SGHDT, CDR2 YYEEEE. V lost 2 bases to trimming and J lost 6 bases; unmatched junction nucleotides: 6. The CDR3 consists of 15 residues. Here the CDR3 reads CASSFRDRVGQPQHF. In nucleotides, the CDR3 is TGTGCCAGCAGCTTCCGGGACAGGGTTGGTCAGCCCCAGCATTTT.

A single count supports this clonotype. The V and J genes are TRBV7-9 and TRBJ2-7; D not certain. Germline CDR1 and CDR2: SEHNR and FQNEAQ (reference sequence). This CDR3 comprises 13 residues. The V gene lost 5 bases and the J gene lost 1 base, with 9 bases spanning the gap. The CDR3 spells CASSPSVSYEQYV. DNA for the CDR3: TGTGCCAGCAGCCCTTCGGTATCCTACGAGCAGTACGTC.

The CDR3 is CASSQDERGGSYEQYV. The DNA for the CDR3 is TGTGCCAGCAGCCAAGATGAGCGGGGGGGCTCCTACGAGCAGTACGTC. The V gene is TRBV14, the J gene TRBJ2-7, with 10 nucleotides matching TRBD2. Trimming at V came to 0 bases and at J to 0 bases, leaving 2 bases not matched to a gene. The CDR3 totals 16 residues. The germline gives CDR1 SGHDN, CDR2 FVKESK.

This clonotype appeared a few times. This rearrangement joins TRBV3-1 to TRBJ2-1; 9 bases fit TRBD1. The CDR3 loop spans 15 amino acids. The germline gives CDR1 LGHDT, CDR2 YNNKEL (reference sequence). Unmatched junction bases numbered 5, after V lost 4 bases and J lost 4 bases. The CDR3 protein is CASSLIGQGYNEQFF. The CDR3 DNA sequence: TGTGCCAGCAGCCTCATAGGACAGGGGTACAATGAGCAGTTCTTC.

This clonotype showed up many times. The chain employs TRBV29-1 and TRBJ1-2; 7 bases fit TRBD1. Trimming cost V 4 bases and J 5 bases; bases outside gene matches: 7. Germline assignment: CDR1 SQVTM and CDR2 ANQGSEA. CDR3 length: 13 amino acids. CDR3 sequence reads: CSVGGGASYGYTF. The CDR3 nucleotides are TGCAGCGTTGGAGGGGGCGCGAGTTATGGCTACACCTTC.

This clonotype was observed a few times. The chain employs TRBV7-2 and TRBJ1-2; maybe TRBD1 (6 bases). Germline values: CDR1 SGHTA, CDR2 FQGNSA. CDR3 size: 14 residues. Trimming shortened V by 5 bases and J by 4 bases, and 14 bases separated the two germline ends. In nucleotides, the CDR3 is TGTGCCAGCAGCCCCGGACAGAGCCTCTATGGCTACACCTTC. Encoded protein: CASSPGQSLYGYTF.

This clonotype has only a few counts. This chain uses TRBV12-3 or TRBV12-4 with TRBJ2-1; 10 bases fit TRBD2. This CDR3 is 15 amino acids long. After removal of 4 bases from V and 8 bases from J, the junction contained 8 bases not matched to a gene. The CDR3 loop reads CASSSLGTSVYEQFF. CDR3 sequence (DNA): TGTGCCAGCAGTTCTTTGGGGACTAGCGTTTATGAGCAGTTCTTC.

V gene TRBV20-1 combines with J gene TRBJ1-1; D might be TRBD1 (6 bases). Germline values: CDR1 DFQATT, CDR2 SNEGSKA (reference sequence). The CDR3 is 16 residues long. Trimming took 0 bases from V and 9 from J, leaving 23 bases between them. In DNA form, the CDR3 reads TGCAGTGCTAGAGAGGGGGACATAGCGGGGGCTGGTCAAGCTTTCTTT. Protein product: CSAREGDIAGAGQAFF.

In DNA form, the CDR3 reads TGTGCCAGCAGCTTAGCGGGATCACCCCTCCACTTT. The encoded protein is CASSLAGSPLHF. The gene calls are TRBV7-8 and TRBJ1-6; D not certain. Germline values: CDR1 SGHVS, CDR2 FQNEAQ. The CDR3 contains 12 residues. The V end was cut by 0 bases, the J end by 10 bases, with 4 bases between.

This clonotype occurred a few times. The chain recombines TRBV5-6 with TRBJ2-5; 7 bases are shared with TRBD2. The V and J ends lost 1 base and 4 bases, in that order; junction bases with no gene match: 1. This CDR3 comprises 13 residues. In germline, CDR1 is SGHDT, CDR2 YYEEEE. For the CDR3, the DNA is TGTGCCAGCAGCTTGCGGGGGGTAGAGACCCAGTACTTC. Protein sequence: CASSLRGVETQYF. The entire variable domain, with the rest obtained from reference TRBV5-6 and TRBJ2-5, is as follows: DAGVTQSPTHLIKTRGQQVTLRCSPKSGHDTVSWYQQALGQGPQFIFQYYEEEERQRGNFPDRFSGHQFPNYSSELNVNALLLGDSALYLCASSLRGVETQYFGPGTRLLVL.